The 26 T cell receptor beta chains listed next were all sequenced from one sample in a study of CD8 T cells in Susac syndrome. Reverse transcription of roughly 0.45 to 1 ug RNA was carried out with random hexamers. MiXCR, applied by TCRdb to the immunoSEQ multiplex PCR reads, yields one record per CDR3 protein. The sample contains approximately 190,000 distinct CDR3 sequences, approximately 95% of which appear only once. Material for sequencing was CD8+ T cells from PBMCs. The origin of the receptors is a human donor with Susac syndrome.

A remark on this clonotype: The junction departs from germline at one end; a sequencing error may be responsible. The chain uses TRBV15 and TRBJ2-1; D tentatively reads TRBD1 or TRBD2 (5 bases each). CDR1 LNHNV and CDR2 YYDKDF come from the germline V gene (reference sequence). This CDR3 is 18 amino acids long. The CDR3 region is CATSGEPYGTNSYNEQFF. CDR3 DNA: TGTGCCACCAGCGGAGAGCCTTACGGGACCAACTCCTACAATGAGCAGTTCTTC.

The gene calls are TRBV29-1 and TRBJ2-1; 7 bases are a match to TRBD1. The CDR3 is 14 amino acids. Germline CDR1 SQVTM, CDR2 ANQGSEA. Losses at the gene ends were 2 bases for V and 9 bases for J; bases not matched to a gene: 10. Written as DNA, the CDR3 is TGCAGCGTTGAATGGCAGGGGGTGATGGGTGAGCAGTTCTTC. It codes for CSVEWQGVMGEQFF.

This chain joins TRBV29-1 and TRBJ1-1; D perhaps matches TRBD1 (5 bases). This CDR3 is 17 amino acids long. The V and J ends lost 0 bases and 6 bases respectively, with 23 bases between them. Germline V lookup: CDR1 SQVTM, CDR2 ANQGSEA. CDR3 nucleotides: TGCAGCGTTGAAGAAACCCCATTCGCGGGGGACTGGTCTGAAGCTTTCTTT. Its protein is CSVEETPFAGDWSEAFF.

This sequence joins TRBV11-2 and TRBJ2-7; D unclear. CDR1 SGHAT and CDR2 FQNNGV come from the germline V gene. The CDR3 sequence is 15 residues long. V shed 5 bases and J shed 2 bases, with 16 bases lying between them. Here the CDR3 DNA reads TGTGCCAGCAGCCCAGTTCCGGGCCCTACCTACGAGCAGTACTTC. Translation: CASSPVPGPTYEQYF.

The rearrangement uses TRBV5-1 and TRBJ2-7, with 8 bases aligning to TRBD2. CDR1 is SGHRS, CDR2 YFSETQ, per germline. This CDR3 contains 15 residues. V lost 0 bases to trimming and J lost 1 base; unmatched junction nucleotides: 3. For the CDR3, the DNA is TGCGCCAGCAGCTTGGATGTAGCGGGATCCTACGAGCAGTACTTC. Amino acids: CASSLDVAGSYEQYF.

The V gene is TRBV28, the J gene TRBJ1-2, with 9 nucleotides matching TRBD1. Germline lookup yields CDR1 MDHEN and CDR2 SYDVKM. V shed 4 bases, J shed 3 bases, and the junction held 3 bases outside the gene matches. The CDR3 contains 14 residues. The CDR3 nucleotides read TGTGCCAGCAGTTACAGGGGGCAGGACTATGGCTACACCTTC. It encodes CASSYRGQDYGYTF.

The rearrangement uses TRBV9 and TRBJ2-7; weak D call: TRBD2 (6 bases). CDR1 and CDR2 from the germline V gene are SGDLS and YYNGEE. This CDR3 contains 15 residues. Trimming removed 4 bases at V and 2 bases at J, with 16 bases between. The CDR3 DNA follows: TGTGCCAGCAGCCCAGGCGGGACTCCCGCCTACGAGCAGTACTTC. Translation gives CASSPGGTPAYEQYF. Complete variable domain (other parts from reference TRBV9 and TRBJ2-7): DSGVTQTPKHLITATGQRVTLRCSPRSGDLSVYWYQQSLDQGLQFLIQYYNGEERAKGNILERFSAQQFPDLHSELNLSSLELGDSALYFCASSPGGTPAYEQYFGPGTRLTVT.

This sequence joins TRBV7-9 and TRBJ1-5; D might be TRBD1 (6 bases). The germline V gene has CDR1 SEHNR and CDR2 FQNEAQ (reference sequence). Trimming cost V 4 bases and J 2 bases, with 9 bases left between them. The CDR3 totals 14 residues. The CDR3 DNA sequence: TGTGCCAGCAGCTCACAGGGAGGCAATCAGCCCCAGCATTTT. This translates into CASSSQGGNQPQHF.

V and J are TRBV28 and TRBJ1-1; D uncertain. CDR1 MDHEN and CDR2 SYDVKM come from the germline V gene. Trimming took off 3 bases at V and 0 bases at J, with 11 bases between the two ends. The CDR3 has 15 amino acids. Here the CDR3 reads CASSFIVRLNTEAFF. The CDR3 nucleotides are TGTGCCAGCAGTTTTATCGTCAGATTGAACACTGAAGCTTTCTTT.

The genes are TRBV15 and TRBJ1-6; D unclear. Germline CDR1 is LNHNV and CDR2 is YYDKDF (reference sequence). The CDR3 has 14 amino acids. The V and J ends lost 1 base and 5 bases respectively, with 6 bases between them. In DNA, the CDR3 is TGTGCCACCAGCAGAGTGACGGATAATTCACCCCTCCACTTT. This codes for CATSRVTDNSPLHF.

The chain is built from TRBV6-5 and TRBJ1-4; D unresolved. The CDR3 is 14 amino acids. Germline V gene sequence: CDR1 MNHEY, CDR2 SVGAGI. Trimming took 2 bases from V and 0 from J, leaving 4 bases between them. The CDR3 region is CASSYVATNEKLFF. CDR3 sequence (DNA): TGTGCCAGCAGTTACGTAGCAACTAATGAAAAACTGTTTTTT.

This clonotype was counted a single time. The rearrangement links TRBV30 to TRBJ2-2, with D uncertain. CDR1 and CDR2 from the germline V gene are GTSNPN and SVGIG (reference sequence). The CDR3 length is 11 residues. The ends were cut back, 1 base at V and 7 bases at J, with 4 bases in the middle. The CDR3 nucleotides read TGTGCCTGGAGTGGCGGCGGGGAGCTGTTTTTT. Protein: CAWSGGGELFF.

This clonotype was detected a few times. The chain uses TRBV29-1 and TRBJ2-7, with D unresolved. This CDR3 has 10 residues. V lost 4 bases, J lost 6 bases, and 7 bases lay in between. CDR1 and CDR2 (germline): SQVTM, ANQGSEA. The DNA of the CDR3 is TGCAGCGTTGTTGGCGGCGAGCAGTACTTC. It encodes CSVVGGEQYF.

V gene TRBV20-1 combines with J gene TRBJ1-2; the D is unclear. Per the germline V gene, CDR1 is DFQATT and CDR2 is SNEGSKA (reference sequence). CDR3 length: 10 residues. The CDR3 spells CRSRGVSDTF. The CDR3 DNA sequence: TGCAGGTCCCGAGGTGTGTCGGACACCTTC.

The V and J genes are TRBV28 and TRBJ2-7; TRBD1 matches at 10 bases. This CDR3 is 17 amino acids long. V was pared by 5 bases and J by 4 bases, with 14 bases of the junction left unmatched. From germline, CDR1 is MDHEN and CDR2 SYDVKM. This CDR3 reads CASSTRDRGPPLYEQYF. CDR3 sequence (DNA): TGTGCCAGCAGTACCCGGGACAGGGGCCCTCCTCTTTACGAGCAGTACTTC.

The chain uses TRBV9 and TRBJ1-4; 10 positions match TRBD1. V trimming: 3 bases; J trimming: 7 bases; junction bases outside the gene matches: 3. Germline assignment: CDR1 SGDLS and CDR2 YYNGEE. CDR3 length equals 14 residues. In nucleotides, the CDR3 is TGTGCCAGCAGCGGGGACAGGGGAAGTGAAAAACTGTTTTTT. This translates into CASSGDRGSEKLFF.

DNA for the CDR3: TGTGCCAGCCTCTATGACAATGAGCAGTTCTTC. Amino acids: CASLYDNEQFF. The rearrangement joins TRBV12-3 or TRBV12-4 to TRBJ2-1, with unresolved D. V was shortened by 8 bases and J by 5 bases, with 7 bases between the two germline ends. CDR3 length equals 11 residues.

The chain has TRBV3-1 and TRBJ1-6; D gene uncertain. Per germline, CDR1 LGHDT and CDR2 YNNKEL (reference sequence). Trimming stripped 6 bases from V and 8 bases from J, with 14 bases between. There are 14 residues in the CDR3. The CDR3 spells CASSPQAGDSPLHF. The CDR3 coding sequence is TGTGCCAGCAGTCCCCAAGCGGGCGATTCACCCCTCCACTTT.

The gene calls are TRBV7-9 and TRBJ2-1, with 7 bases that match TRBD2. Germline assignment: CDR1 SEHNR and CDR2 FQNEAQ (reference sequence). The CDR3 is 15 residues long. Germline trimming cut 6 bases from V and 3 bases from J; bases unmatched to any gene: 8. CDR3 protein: CASSPIAGLYNEQFF. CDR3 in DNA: TGTGCCAGCAGTCCAATAGCGGGCCTCTACAATGAGCAGTTCTTC.

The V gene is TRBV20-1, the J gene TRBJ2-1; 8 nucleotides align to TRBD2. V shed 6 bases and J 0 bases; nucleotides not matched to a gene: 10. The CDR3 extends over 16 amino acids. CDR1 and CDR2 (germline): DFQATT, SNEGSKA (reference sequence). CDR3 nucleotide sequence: TGCAGTGCCATCCAGTCCGGGACTAGCTCCTACAATGAGCAGTTCTTC. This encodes CSAIQSGTSSYNEQFF.

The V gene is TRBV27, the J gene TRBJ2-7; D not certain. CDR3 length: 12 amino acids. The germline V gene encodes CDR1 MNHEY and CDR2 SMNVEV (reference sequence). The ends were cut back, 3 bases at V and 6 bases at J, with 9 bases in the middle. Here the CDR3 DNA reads TGTGCCAGCAGTTTGAAGGGTCGCGAGCAGTACTTC. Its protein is CASSLKGREQYF.

The chain's CDR3 is CSARGVEEIYEQYF. The CDR3 region has the DNA TGCAGTGCTAGAGGGGTTGAGGAGATCTACGAGCAGTACTTC. The chain combines TRBV20-1 with TRBJ2-7, with D uncertain. Germline CDR1 reads DFQATT; CDR2 reads SNEGSKA (reference sequence). This CDR3 region has 14 residues. Trimming removed 1 base from V and 3 bases from J, with 13 bases in between.

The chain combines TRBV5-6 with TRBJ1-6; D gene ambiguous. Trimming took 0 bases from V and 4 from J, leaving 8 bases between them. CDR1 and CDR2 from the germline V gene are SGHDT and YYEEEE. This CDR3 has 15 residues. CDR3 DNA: TGTGCCAGCAGCTTGGAGGCGGAATATAATTCACCCCTCCACTTT. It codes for CASSLEAEYNSPLHF.

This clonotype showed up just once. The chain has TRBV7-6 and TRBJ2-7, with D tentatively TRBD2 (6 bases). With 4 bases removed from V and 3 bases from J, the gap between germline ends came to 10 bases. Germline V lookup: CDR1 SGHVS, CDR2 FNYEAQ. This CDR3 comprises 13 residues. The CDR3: CASSSGSYYEQYF. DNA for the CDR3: TGTGCCAGCAGCTCCGGGAGTTACTACGAGCAGTACTTC.

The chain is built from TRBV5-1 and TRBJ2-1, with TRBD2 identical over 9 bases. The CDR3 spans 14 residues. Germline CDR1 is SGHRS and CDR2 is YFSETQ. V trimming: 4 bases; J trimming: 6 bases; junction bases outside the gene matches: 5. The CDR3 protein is CASSPPREGNEQFF. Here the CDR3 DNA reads TGCGCCAGCAGCCCCCCGCGGGAGGGCAATGAGCAGTTCTTC.

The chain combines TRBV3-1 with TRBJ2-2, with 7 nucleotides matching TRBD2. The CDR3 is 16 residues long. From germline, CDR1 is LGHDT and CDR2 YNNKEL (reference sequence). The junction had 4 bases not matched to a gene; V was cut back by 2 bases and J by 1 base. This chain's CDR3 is CASSQRKRGNTGELFF. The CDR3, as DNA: TGTGCCAGCAGCCAAAGGAAGCGGGGGAACACCGGGGAGCTGTTTTTT. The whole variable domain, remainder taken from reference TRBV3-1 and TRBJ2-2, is DTAVSQTPKYLVTQMGNDKSIKCEQNLGHDTMYWYKQDSKKFLKIMFSYNNKELIINETVPNRFSPKSPDKAHLNLHINSLELGDSAVYFCASSQRKRGNTGELFFGEGSRLTVL.